The 22 T cell receptor beta chains below all came from one sample that was sequenced in a study of T cells in Graves' hyperthyroidism and ophthalmopathy. Amplification of TCR beta CDR3 regions was performed using RNA transcripts as template. The HTBI set primed first-round TCR CDR3 RT-PCR. Each CDR3 protein is one row after TCRdb ran MiXCR on the multiplex PCR reads. This table has 600,000 to 900,000 distinct CDR3 sequences, roughly 15% appearing once. The sample consisted of blood. The receptors here all came from a young man with Graves' hyperthyroidism.

This clonotype was detected a few times. The chain links TRBV6-6 to TRBJ2-2; TRBD2 matches 12 bases. The V gene's germline CDR1 is MNHNY and CDR2 SVGAGI (reference sequence). J lost 4 bases, V lost 4 bases, and 10 bases had no gene match. The CDR3 has 18 residues. CDR3 in amino acids: CASSSSTSGRISTGELFF. The CDR3 DNA is TGTGCCAGCAGTTCCTCGACTAGCGGGAGAATAAGCACCGGGGAGCTGTTTTTT.

This clonotype was counted only a few times. The gene calls are TRBV7-2 and TRBJ2-3, with TRBD2 as a possible D gene (7 bases). Per germline, CDR1 SGHTA and CDR2 FQGNSA. V was shortened by 5 bases and J by 6 bases, with 15 bases between the two germline ends. The CDR3 extends over 14 amino acids. CDR3 protein: CASSEKGGADTQYF. Written as DNA, the CDR3 is TGTGCCAGCAGCGAAAAGGGGGGGGCGGATACGCAGTATTTT.

J is TRBJ1-4 and V is TRBV27; unclear D gene. The ends were cut back, 6 bases at V and 4 bases at J, with 9 bases in the middle. The germline V gene encodes CDR1 MNHEY and CDR2 SMNVEV (reference sequence). The CDR3 covers 13 residues. In nucleotides, the CDR3 is TGTGCCAGCAGGCAAAACTATAATGAAAAACTGTTTTTT. The encoded protein is CASRQNYNEKLFF.

The chain has TRBV15 and TRBJ2-7; D uncertain. This CDR3 region has 15 residues. Germline lookup yields CDR1 LNHNV and CDR2 YYDKDF (reference sequence). V was trimmed by 4 bases and J by 4 bases, leaving 17 bases between them. The CDR3 coding sequence is TGTGCCACCAGCATTCGCTTGGGCCTTCCTTACGAGCAGTACTTC. It is translated as CATSIRLGLPYEQYF.

This clonotype came up many times. The CDR3 nucleotides are TGTGCCAGCAGCCCCCTCGGGGGTAGGCCGAACACCGGGGAGCTGTTTTTT. It yields the protein CASSPLGGRPNTGELFF. The chain employs TRBV7-2 and TRBJ2-2; a possible D gene is TRBD2 (6 bases). Germline V CDR1 and CDR2: SGHTA, FQGNSA. The CDR3 totals 17 residues. Deletions cut 5 bases from V and 0 bases from J, with 16 bases between.

The chain recombines TRBV9 with TRBJ2-2; D might be TRBD1 (6 bases). CDR1 is SGDLS and CDR2 is YYNGEE in the germline V gene. The CDR3 runs 16 residues. V was pared by 3 bases and J by 0 bases, with 12 bases between. CDR3 DNA: TGTGCCAGCAGCGGCCGGACAGCCTCGAACACCGGGGAGCTGTTTTTT. Protein: CASSGRTASNTGELFF.

The J gene is TRBJ2-5, the V gene TRBV4-2, with D tentatively TRBD2 (6 bases). In germline, CDR1 is LGHNA, CDR2 YNFKEQ. The CDR3 contains 12 residues. The V end was cut by 5 bases, the J end by 9 bases, with 13 bases between. The CDR3 nucleotides read TGTGCCAGCAGCAATAACCGGGAGTCCCAGTACTTC. Its translation: CASSNNRESQYF.

This clonotype came up many times. The CDR3 here is CASSLLGGVYEQYF. Written as DNA, the CDR3 is TGCGCCAGCAGCCTCTTGGGGGGGGTCTACGAGCAGTACTTC. The V and J genes are TRBV5-1 and TRBJ2-7; 7 positions match TRBD2. CDR1 and CDR2 from the germline V gene are SGHRS and YFSETQ. The length of the CDR3 is 14 residues. Unmatched junction bases numbered 7, after V lost 4 bases and J lost 3 bases.

This clonotype showed up many times. This chain links TRBV11-1 with TRBJ1-2; D ambiguous. Germline lookup yields CDR1 SGHAT and CDR2 FQDESV (reference sequence). The CDR3 has 16 residues. V dropped 5 bases and J dropped 6 bases, with 22 bases sitting between them. The CDR3 protein is CASSLSPVVKRNGYTF. The CDR3 nucleotides are TGTGCCAGCAGCCTCAGCCCGGTGGTAAAGAGAAATGGCTACACCTTC.

This clonotype has only a few counts. Possible read error: a much larger clone is one base away. CDR3 protein: CASSFRDRDGEQFF. In DNA, the CDR3 is TGTGCCAGCAGTTTCCGGGACAGGGATGGGGAGCAGTTCTTC. This chain uses TRBV28 with TRBJ2-1, with 9 bases fitting TRBD1. This CDR3 is 14 amino acids long. Germline values: CDR1 MDHEN, CDR2 SYDVKM. V dropped 3 bases and J dropped 10; count of bases not matched to a gene: 7. Complete variable domain (other parts from reference TRBV28 and TRBJ2-1): DVKVTQSSRYLVKRTGEKVFLECVQDMDHENMFWYRQDPGLGLRLIYFSYDVKMKEKGDIPEGYSVSREKKERFSLILESASTNQTSMYLCASSFRDRDGEQFFGPGTRLTVL.

Ten or more counts support this clonotype. This rearrangement joins TRBV20-1 to TRBJ2-3; D is uncertain. The CDR3 length is 14 residues. V was shortened by 0 bases and J by 4 bases, with 11 bases between the two germline ends. Looked up from germline, CDR1 is DFQATT and CDR2 is SNEGSKA (reference sequence). The CDR3, as DNA: TGCAGTGCTAGAGATGCCACTCGGGCAGATACGCAGTATTTT. Protein sequence: CSARDATRADTQYF.

Comments on this clonotype: A read error may explain this, as a much larger clone is one base away. The rearrangement uses TRBV12-3 or TRBV12-4 and TRBJ2-7; D perhaps matches TRBD2 (6 bases). This CDR3 region has 12 residues. The CDR3 nucleotides read TGTGCGGCGAGGGGACTTACCAACGAGCAGTACTTC. Encoded protein: CAARGLTNEQYF.

This clonotype occurred a few times. The V and J genes are TRBV27 and TRBJ2-5; no clear D gene. V lost 2 bases and J 13 bases, leaving 11 bases between the germline ends. The CDR3 is 11 amino acids. Per germline, CDR1 MNHEY and CDR2 SMNVEV (reference sequence). CDR3 in DNA: TGTGCCAGCAGTTTAGTGTCAGCCGCGTACTTC. It yields the protein CASSLVSAAYF.

Remarks on this clonotype: The conserved phenylalanine or tryptophan is not found at the CDR3 terminus, so this likely reflects a read error. This sequence joins TRBV15 and TRBJ1-5; D ambiguous. This CDR3 spans 12 amino acids. Between the trimmed V and J ends, which lost 8 bases and 4 bases, there was a span of 9 bases. The germline gives CDR1 LNHNV, CDR2 YYDKDF (reference sequence). The CDR3 protein is CATQSPNQPQHS. CDR3 sequence (DNA): TGTGCCACCCAATCTCCAAATCAGCCCCAGCATTCT.

In this sample, this clonotype turned up many times. The gene calls are TRBV6-2 or TRBV6-3 and TRBJ2-3; D is perhaps TRBD2 (6 bases). Trimming took off 4 bases at V and 4 bases at J, with 21 bases between the two ends. CDR1 and CDR2 from the germline V gene are MNHEY and SVGEGT. The CDR3 spans 17 residues. The CDR3 coding sequence is TGTGCCAGCAGTTTTTCTCACCCTGGGGGGAGCGCAGATACGCAGTATTTT. It is translated as CASSFSHPGGSADTQYF.

This clonotype was recorded at least ten times. This chain joins TRBV27 and TRBJ2-7, with TRBD2 identical over 8 bases. Trimming removed 3 bases from V and 9 bases from J; junction bases left unmatched: 13. The CDR3 has 15 residues. CDR1 is MNHEY, CDR2 SMNVEV, per germline (reference sequence). The CDR3 loop is CASSFSGDPPIAQYF. As DNA, the CDR3 is TGTGCCAGCAGTTTTAGCGGGGACCCGCCGATTGCGCAGTACTTC.

The table lists this clonotype with many counts. The chain combines TRBV24-1 with TRBJ1-5; maybe TRBD1 (5 bases). V dropped 6 bases and J dropped 2 bases, with 13 bases sitting between them. In germline, CDR1 is KGHDR, CDR2 SFDVKD. This CDR3 has 15 residues. The DNA for the CDR3 is TGTGCCACCAGTCCTGCGGAAGGGGGCAATCAGCCCCAGCATTTT. It translates to CATSPAEGGNQPQHF.

Points on this clonotype: This clone may be a read error of a much larger clone one base away. This chain uses TRBV30 with TRBJ1-2; maybe TRBD1 (5 bases). The CDR3 is 12 amino acids. From germline, CDR1 is GTSNPN and CDR2 SVGIG (reference sequence). The CDR3 bases are TGTGCCTGGAACCACAGGACCTATGGCTGCACCTTC. Translated, it gives CAWNHRTYGCTF. The full variable domain, in which reference TRBV30 and TRBJ1-2 provide the parts outside the CDR3, is SQTIHQWPATLVQPVGSPLSLECTVEGTSNPNLYWYRQAAGRGLQLLFYSVGIGQISSEVPQNLSASRPQDRQFILSSKKLLLSDSGFYLCAWNHRTYGCTFGSGTRLTVV.

At least ten counts were recorded for this clonotype. The V call is TRBV28, the J call TRBJ2-1, with D possibly matching TRBD2 (5 bases). Trimming shortened V by 7 bases and J by 1 base, and 8 bases separated the two germline ends. CDR3 length equals 13 residues. The germline CDR1 and CDR2 sequences are MDHEN and SYDVKM. This CDR3 is CASTGSSYNEQFF. CDR3 DNA sequence: TGTGCCAGCACGGGGAGTTCCTACAATGAGCAGTTCTTC.

The sample holds a few counts of this clonotype. This chain uses TRBV7-3 with TRBJ2-1; 9 bases line up with TRBD1. The CDR3 is 14 residues long. The V gene end was trimmed by 3 bases and the J gene end by 8 bases; junction bases not matched to a gene: 5. Germline V lookup: CDR1 SGHTA, CDR2 FQGTGA. The CDR3 loop is CASSFTGGGDEQFF. The CDR3 region has the DNA TGTGCCAGCAGCTTTACAGGGGGCGGGGATGAGCAGTTCTTC.

This clonotype occurred once. This chain links TRBV7-2 with TRBJ2-2; 8 bases line up with TRBD1. The CDR3 length is 15 residues. With 2 bases clipped from V and 4 bases from J, the junction kept 3 bases outside the gene matches. Germline values: CDR1 SGHTA, CDR2 FQGNSA. CDR3 nucleotide sequence: TGTGCCAGCAGCTTAAACAGGGGGGCCACCGGGGAGCTGTTTTTT. It yields the protein CASSLNRGATGELFF.

V and J are TRBV14 and TRBJ1-1, with D hard to call. V dropped 0 bases and J dropped 0 bases, with 8 bases sitting between them. The CDR3 runs to 15 residues. CDR1 is SGHDN, CDR2 FVKESK, per germline. The CDR3 sequence is CASSQEPTVNTEAFF. Here the CDR3 DNA reads TGTGCCAGCAGCCAAGAGCCGACGGTGAACACTGAAGCTTTCTTT.